The entry below describes one T cell receptor beta chain. Antigen: not known. This entry comes from a study of T cell responses to AZD1222 COVID-19 vaccine. Study conclusions and caveats: Recipients of two AZD1222 doses showed rising Spike-specific TCR breadth and depth. Seropositive AZD1222 recipients at baseline numbered only five or six. Clonal diversity may have been underestimated in mostly white British donors.

Some clones are missing from TCRdb's copy, which holds only in-frame ones; the method was immunoSEQ multiplex PCR. The sample records some 170,000 clones, approximately 90% being singletons. This CDR3 spans 16 amino acids. Trimming took off 4 bases at V and 2 bases at J, with 17 bases between the two ends. The germline V gene encodes CDR1 WSHSY and CDR2 SAAADI. The chain is built from TRBV10-2 and TRBJ2-5, with D perhaps assigned TRBD1 or TRBD2 (5 bases each). The TCR was taken from an adult who received the AZD1222 COVID-19 vaccine. The source was peripheral blood, collected 28 days after the second AZD1222 dose. The CDR3 loop is CASSGGSVDFQETQYF. CDR3 bases: TGCGCCAGCAGTGGGGGGAGCGTGGATTTTCAAGAGACCCAGTACTTC.